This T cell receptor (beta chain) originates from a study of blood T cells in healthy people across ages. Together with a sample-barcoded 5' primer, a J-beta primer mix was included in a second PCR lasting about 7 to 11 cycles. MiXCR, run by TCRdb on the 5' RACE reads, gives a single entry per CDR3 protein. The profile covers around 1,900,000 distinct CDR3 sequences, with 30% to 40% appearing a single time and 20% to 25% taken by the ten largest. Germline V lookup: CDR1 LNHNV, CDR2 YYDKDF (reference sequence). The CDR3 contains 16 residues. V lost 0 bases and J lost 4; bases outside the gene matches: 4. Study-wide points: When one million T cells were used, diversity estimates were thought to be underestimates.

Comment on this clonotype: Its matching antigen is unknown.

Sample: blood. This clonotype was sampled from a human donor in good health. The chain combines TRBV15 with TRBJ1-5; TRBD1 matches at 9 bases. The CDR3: CATSRDRGTGNQPQHF. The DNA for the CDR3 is TGTGCCACCAGCAGAGATCGCGGGACAGGGAATCAGCCCCAGCATTTT.